Sequencing of this TCR beta chain was carried out in a study of T cell repertoires in cytomegalovirus infection. Study-wide background: Recently identified HLA-C-restricted CMV epitopes were used, and well-studied HLA-B-restricted CMV epitopes were used as well. Signatures in public TCR beta sequences pointed to both CMV infection and matching HLA type. Findings and limits, study-wide: In two of eight donors, the top clonotype was HLA-C-restricted CMV-specific. CMV carriers having the relevant HLA were flagged by cumulative public TCR beta family frequency.

Via MiXCR, TCRdb re-called the reads, giving one row per CDR3 protein. The sample has approximately 1,000,000 distinct CDR3 sequences; approximately 33% are singletons. Per the germline V gene, CDR1 is SEHNR and CDR2 is FQNEAQ (reference sequence). The ends were cut back, 1 base at V and 4 bases at J, with 10 bases in the middle. This CDR3 is 14 amino acids long. This clonotype has more than one count but fewer than ten. Its antigen is currently unknown. The sample here was cultured CD8+ T cells from PBMCs, taken from culture after CMV antigen stimulation. This rearrangement joins TRBV7-9 to TRBJ1-1; no firm D call. This sequence was found in a human donor in good health (CMV status not recorded). Some clones in this sample may be carry-over from other donors' samples. The CDR3: CASSLGESGTEAFF. The DNA of the CDR3 is TGTGCCAGCAGCTTAGGGGAATCGGGCACTGAAGCTTTCTTT.